Following are 30 T cell receptor beta chains from one sample sequenced in a study of shared clonotypes between healthy human individuals. Data came from immunoSEQ multiplex PCR; TCRdb stores just in-frame clones and leaves some out. This table has approximately 2.1 million clones, 90% to 95% appearing once. Material for sequencing was naive CD4+ T cells from PBMCs. Specified subset: CD45RA+ positively selected. The receptor source for this set is a man aged 18-30 years in good health. Some clones in this sample may be carry-over from other donors' samples.

This clone was picked up one time. The CDR3 is CASSQQAWTGGRDNPYNEQFF. CDR3 coding DNA: TGTGCCAGCAGCCAGCAAGCCTGGACAGGGGGCAGGGACAACCCTTACAATGAGCAGTTCTTC. This rearrangement joins TRBV4-2 to TRBJ2-1; 11 bases agree with TRBD1. The germline V gene has CDR1 LGHNA and CDR2 YNFKEQ. Trimming cost V 3 bases and J 4 bases; bases outside gene matches: 20. The CDR3 has 21 residues.

This clone came up once. The rearrangement uses TRBV7-3 and TRBJ2-7; the D gene is possibly TRBD1 (6 bases). The CDR3 length is 13 residues. The V end was cut by 5 bases, the J end by 13 bases, with 21 bases between. Germline values: CDR1 SGHTA, CDR2 FQGTGA. The CDR3 reads CASSQNRDSPNYF. DNA for the CDR3: TGTGCCAGCAGCCAAAACAGGGATAGCCCTAACTACTTC.

The chain employs TRBV7-7 and TRBJ2-3; 7 nucleotides align to TRBD1. V was pared by 3 bases and J by 6 bases, with 6 bases of the junction left unmatched. Germline loops: CDR1 SSHAT, CDR2 FNYEAQ (reference sequence). CDR3 length: 14 amino acids. The chain's CDR3 is CASSLVGGRDTQYF. Written as DNA, the CDR3 is TGTGCCAGCAGCTTGGTAGGGGGCAGGGATACGCAGTATTTT.

The V gene is TRBV7-9, the J gene TRBJ2-1, with 11 bases fitting TRBD2. Germline V gives CDR1 SEHNR, CDR2 FQNEAQ (reference sequence). This CDR3 contains 15 residues. Trimming removed 5 bases from V and 4 bases from J; junction bases left unmatched: 4. The CDR3 loop reads CASSGLAGRYNEQFF. The CDR3 DNA reads as TGTGCCAGCAGCGGACTAGCGGGTAGATACAATGAGCAGTTCTTC. Drawing the rest from reference TRBV7-9 and TRBJ2-1, the complete variable domain is DTGVSQNPRHKITKRGQNVTFRCDPISEHNRLYWYRQTLGQGPEFLTYFQNEAQLEKSRLLSDRFSAERPKGSFSTLEIQRTEQGDSAMYLCASSGLAGRYNEQFFGPGTRLTVL.

J is TRBJ2-3 and V is TRBV19; 8 bases fit TRBD1. Germline values: CDR1 LNHDA, CDR2 SQIVND (reference sequence). J gave up 2 bases and V 7 bases, and 11 bases lay outside the gene matches. The CDR3 runs 16 residues. CDR3 loop: CASKDRALLPTDTQYF. The CDR3 coding sequence is TGTGCCAGTAAGGACAGGGCGCTTCTACCCACAGATACGCAGTATTTT.

The DNA for the CDR3 is TGTGCCAGCAGTTGGAGGGACAGGGGGGTCTACGAGCAGTACTTC. This translates into CASSWRDRGVYEQYF. V and J are TRBV27 and TRBJ2-7, with TRBD1 identical over 11 bases. Germline V gives CDR1 MNHEY, CDR2 SMNVEV (reference sequence). CDR3 length equals 15 residues. V lost 4 bases and J lost 3; bases outside the gene matches: 5.

This clone was observed a single time. The chain carries TRBV7-2 and TRBJ2-7, with a weak D call TRBD2 (6 bases). The CDR3 is 15 amino acids. The V and J ends lost 5 bases and 5 bases respectively, with 19 bases between them. CDR1 is SGHTA and CDR2 is FQGNSA in the germline V gene. The CDR3, as DNA: TGTGCCAGCAGCCTACGGAGGGTGGGAGTGGACGAGCAGTACTTC. It codes for CASSLRRVGVDEQYF.

As to this clone: A junction boundary mismatches the germline segment, possibly from a read error. The chain couples TRBV7-9 to TRBJ1-5, with unresolved D. CDR1 is SEHNR and CDR2 is FQNEAQ in the germline V gene (reference sequence). There are 17 residues in the CDR3. CDR3 sequence (DNA): TGCGCCAGCAGCTTAAGGAGGGAGGGCGGGAGCAATCAGCCCCAGCATTTT. Its protein product is CASSLRREGGSNQPQHF. Supplemented by reference TRBV7-9 and TRBJ1-5, the full variable domain reads DTGVSQNPRHKITKRGQNVTFRCDPISEHNRLYWYRQTLGQGPEFLTYFQNEAQLEKSRLLSDRFSAERPKGSFSTLEIQRTEQGDSAMYLCASSLRREGGSNQPQHFGDGTRLSIL.

The V gene is TRBV4-3, the J gene TRBJ2-7; D possibly corresponds to TRBD2 (5 bases). Deletions cut 3 bases from V and 6 bases from J, with 9 bases between. Germline values: CDR1 LGHNA, CDR2 YSLEER. The CDR3 sequence is 12 residues long. The CDR3 DNA is TGCGCCAGCAGCCAGACGGGAACCGAGCAGTACTTC. It encodes CASSQTGTEQYF.

V usage is TRBV5-1 and J usage is TRBJ2-7; 8 bases map to TRBD2. CDR1 is SGHRS and CDR2 is YFSETQ in the germline V gene. The CDR3 spans 15 residues. The V segment lost 0 bases and the J segment 4 bases; nucleotides outside the gene matches: 6. Written as DNA, the CDR3 is TGCGCCAGCAGCTTGGCGGGGACTAGGCAATACGAGCAGTACTTC. It translates to CASSLAGTRQYEQYF.

This rearrangement joins TRBV6-1 to TRBJ1-3; D is ambiguous. The V gene's germline CDR1 is MNHNS and CDR2 SASEGT. The germline V and J ends were trimmed by 4 bases and 4 bases, with 8 bases remaining between them. This CDR3 contains 13 residues. The CDR3: CASSATPGNTIYF. CDR3 in DNA: TGTGCCAGCAGTGCGACCCCCGGAAACACCATATATTTT.

This chain links TRBV6-1 with TRBJ1-3; 7 nucleotides align to TRBD1. The CDR3 totals 16 residues. In germline, CDR1 is MNHNS, CDR2 SASEGT. Trimming took 4 bases from V and 0 from J; bases not matched to a gene: 6. In DNA, the CDR3 is TGTGCCAGCAGTGGACCAGGGGGGAACTCTGGAAACACCATATATTTT. It encodes CASSGPGGNSGNTIYF.

The sample holds one count of this clone. The rearrangement uses TRBV27 and TRBJ2-3; D remains unclear. Germline V gene data show CDR1 as MNHEY and CDR2 as SMNVEV (reference sequence). The germline V and J ends were trimmed by 5 bases and 12 bases, with 15 bases remaining between them. CDR3 length: 12 amino acids. CDR3 region: CASSMSGLGQYF. The CDR3 DNA follows: TGTGCCAGCAGTATGTCAGGTTTAGGTCAGTATTTT.

The chain combines TRBV5-1 with TRBJ1-2, with TRBD1 matching over 7 bases. The CDR3 is 14 residues long. Germline lookup yields CDR1 SGHRS and CDR2 YFSETQ. Losses at the gene ends were 4 bases for V and 4 bases for J; bases not matched to a gene: 7. The CDR3 loop is CASSALGQSYGYTF. Written as DNA, the CDR3 is TGCGCCAGCAGCGCGTTGGGACAGTCCTATGGCTACACCTTC.

The chain has TRBV27 and TRBJ2-1, with TRBD2 matching over 9 bases. The germline V gene has CDR1 MNHEY and CDR2 SMNVEV (reference sequence). The CDR3 is 17 amino acids. Germline trimming cut 2 bases from V and 4 bases from J; bases unmatched to any gene: 9. The CDR3 nucleotides read TGTGCCAGCAGTTTACTAATAGCGGGAGTGGGGTACAATGAGCAGTTCTTC. Protein product: CASSLLIAGVGYNEQFF.

Of note for this clone: Germline is not matched at one junction end, which may reflect a read error. V usage is TRBV11-1 and J usage is TRBJ2-7; D not resolved. Germline CDR1 reads SGHAT; CDR2 reads FQDESV (reference sequence). The CDR3 has 8 amino acids. This chain's CDR3 is CASSSCNF. The CDR3 bases are TGTGCCAGCAGCTCGTGCAACTTC.

This chain connects TRBV18 to TRBJ2-1; weak D call: TRBD2 (6 bases). Trimming removed 6 bases at V and 9 bases at J, with 21 bases between. Looked up from germline, CDR1 is KGHSH and CDR2 is LQKENI. This CDR3 region has 15 residues. This CDR3 reads CASSPRTKSLSEQFF. DNA for the CDR3: TGTGCCAGCTCTCCTCGGACTAAGAGCTTGAGTGAGCAGTTCTTC.

The chain is built from TRBV9 and TRBJ2-3, with TRBD2 identical over 8 bases. Per the germline V gene, CDR1 is SGDLS and CDR2 is YYNGEE. The trim removed 4 bases at V and 5 bases at J, leaving 12 bases unmatched. There are 16 residues in the CDR3. CDR3 coding DNA: TGTGCCAGCAGCCCGACTAGCGTTAGGGGTGGAGATACGCAGTATTTT. Translated: CASSPTSVRGGDTQYF. The whole variable domain, remainder taken from reference TRBV9 and TRBJ2-3, is DSGVTQTPKHLITATGQRVTLRCSPRSGDLSVYWYQQSLDQGLQFLIQYYNGEERAKGNILERFSAQQFPDLHSELNLSSLELGDSALYFCASSPTSVRGGDTQYFGPGTRLTVL.

This CDR3 is CASSDRGEPYEQYF. The DNA for the CDR3 is TGTGCCAGCAGTGACAGGGGCGAGCCCTACGAGCAGTACTTC. The chain carries TRBV6-5 and TRBJ2-7; 8 bases are shared with TRBD1. CDR3 length: 14 residues. The V gene end was trimmed by 5 bases and the J gene end by 2 bases; junction bases not matched to a gene: 5. In germline, CDR1 is MNHEY, CDR2 SVGAGI.

This chain joins TRBV7-2 and TRBJ1-2, with 7 bases identical to TRBD1. The CDR3 length is 14 residues. Trimming at V came to 9 bases and at J to 2 bases, leaving 9 bases not matched to a gene. Germline V gene data show CDR1 as SGHTA and CDR2 as FQGNSA. The CDR3 here is CASKTGLLNYGYTF. DNA for the CDR3: TGTGCCAGTAAGACAGGGCTCCTGAACTATGGCTACACCTTC.

With regard to this clone: This specimen includes other DNA sequences encoding the same CDR3. The chain recombines TRBV5-1 with TRBJ1-1, with a weak D call TRBD1 (5 bases). Trimming shortened V by 0 bases and J by 5 bases, and 8 bases separated the two germline ends. The germline V gene has CDR1 SGHRS and CDR2 YFSETQ. The CDR3 consists of 13 residues. DNA of the CDR3: TGCGCCAGCAGCTTGGTGGGGCAGACTGAAGCTTTCTTT. Translation gives CASSLVGQTEAFF.

The chain joins TRBV28 to TRBJ2-3; the match to TRBD2 covers 10 bases. Germline CDR1 MDHEN, CDR2 SYDVKM. J lost 6 bases, V lost 6 bases, and 9 bases had no gene match. The CDR3 has 15 residues. The CDR3: CASRPSGRATDTQYF. CDR3 in DNA: TGTGCCAGCAGACCGAGCGGGAGGGCCACCGATACGCAGTATTTT.

This clone came up a few times. The CDR3 DNA follows: TGCGCCAGCAGTGCCCGGACGGCATCCACCGGGGAGCTGTTTTTT. Translation gives CASSARTASTGELFF. The rearrangement uses TRBV10-1 and TRBJ2-2; D unresolved. The CDR3 extends over 15 amino acids. The V and J ends lost 4 bases and 4 bases respectively, with 13 bases between them. Germline CDR1 reads WNHNN; CDR2 reads SYGVQD (reference sequence).

A note on this clone: In the same sample, other DNA sequences code for this CDR3. The gene calls are TRBV18 and TRBJ1-5, with a possible D match to TRBD1 (5 bases). Trimming left V 0 bases short and J 7 bases short, with 7 bases between. The germline CDR1 and CDR2 sequences are KGHSH and LQKENI. CDR3 length equals 13 residues. Here the CDR3 reads CASSPPGVQPQHF. CDR3 nucleotide sequence: TGTGCCAGCTCACCACCGGGGGTCCAGCCCCAGCATTTT.

The rearrangement joins TRBV6-5 to TRBJ1-2; D unresolved. CDR3 length: 13 residues. Trimming removed 4 bases from V and 3 bases from J, with 9 bases in between. The germline gives CDR1 MNHEY, CDR2 SVGAGI. Written as DNA, the CDR3 is TGTGCCAGCAGTTCCCGGGGTTACTATGGCTACACCTTC. As protein: CASSSRGYYGYTF.

The chain carries TRBV30 and TRBJ2-1; 10 nucleotides align to TRBD2. The CDR3 length is 14 residues. The ends lost 7 bases at V and 1 base at J; junction bases unmatched: 4. Germline V gene data show CDR1 as GTSNPN and CDR2 as SVGIG (reference sequence). The CDR3 loop is CALSSGSSYNEQFF. CDR3 sequence (DNA): TGTGCCTTATCTAGCGGGAGTTCCTACAATGAGCAGTTCTTC.

The chain employs TRBV29-1 and TRBJ2-6, with no clear D. The ends were cut back, 5 bases at V and 2 bases at J, with 7 bases in the middle. CDR3 size: 13 residues. Per germline, CDR1 SQVTM and CDR2 ANQGSEA. The CDR3 sequence: CSVMTPGANVLTF. The CDR3, as DNA: TGCAGCGTTATGACCCCTGGGGCCAACGTCCTGACTTTC.

The chain is built from TRBV5-1 and TRBJ1-5; TRBD1 is a possible D gene (5 bases). Trimming cost V 4 bases and J 7 bases, with 12 bases left between them. The CDR3 consists of 13 residues. CDR1 SGHRS and CDR2 YFSETQ come from the germline V gene. Here the CDR3 reads CASSQEGSQPQHF. The CDR3 nucleotides read TGCGCCAGCAGCCAGGAGGGGTCCCAGCCCCAGCATTTT.

This clone was detected only once. The chain is built from TRBV5-1 and TRBJ2-1; D gene uncertain. The germline gives CDR1 SGHRS, CDR2 YFSETQ. This CDR3 contains 16 residues. V lost 0 bases to trimming and J lost 0 bases, with 10 bases between them. This chain's CDR3 is CASSLGPPISYNEQFF. The CDR3 coding sequence is TGCGCCAGCAGCTTGGGACCCCCCATCTCCTACAATGAGCAGTTCTTC.

The chain is built from TRBV7-3 and TRBJ2-1; 7 bases agree with TRBD2. Germline lookup yields CDR1 SGHTA and CDR2 FQGTGA. The CDR3 has 18 amino acids. With V trimmed by 2 bases and J by 1 base, 11 bases remained unmatched. The CDR3 here is CASSLRSGNAISYNEQFF. The CDR3 bases are TGTGCCAGCAGCTTACGGAGCGGGAACGCCATTTCCTACAATGAGCAGTTCTTC.